The clone carrying this TCR beta chain was found a few times. The target antigen is unknown. The PCR ran on 60 Vbeta and 13 Jbeta primers. Here immunoSEQ multiplex PCR was the method, and the copy in TCRdb shows in-frame clones only, minus some. The repertoire consists of 95,000 to 130,000 clones, with around two thirds occurring once and the leading ten covering roughly 10%. This entry belongs to a study of cytomegalovirus exposure and HLA in healthy donors. Regarding the study as a whole: Across donors, presence/absence analyses took sequencing depth to be roughly uniform.

Trimming pared 1 base from V and 4 bases from J, leaving 15 bases between. The CDR3 loop spans 15 amino acids. Per germline, CDR1 SGDLS and CDR2 YYNGEE. The chain employs TRBV9 and TRBJ2-7; D may be TRBD2 (7 bases). Sequenced: PBMCs. The receptor comes from a woman aged 40 to 50 in good health and CMV-seropositive. CDR3 residues: CASSVSGGQKYEQYF. DNA for the CDR3: TGTGCCAGCAGCGTATCGGGGGGCCAGAAATACGAGCAGTACTTC.